This is a list of T cell receptor beta chains from one sample in a study of cytomegalovirus exposure and HLA in healthy donors. Produced via immunoSEQ multiplex PCR; TCRdb's table is partial and in-frame only. The data hold about 120,000 clones, with 50% to 75% observed a single time. Specimen: PBMCs. These receptors all come from a middle-aged woman in good health and CMV-seropositive. CDR3s include the opening cysteine and the closing phenylalanine or tryptophan. D genes are given only for firm matches. Not every row has a clone size; where given, it reads once, few, many or a size class.

size: -
D: -
J: TRBJ1-2
V: TRBV28
CDR3: CASSLLGHIYGYTF
DNA: TGTGCCAGCAGTTTACTCGGACACATATATGGCTACACCTTC

size: once
D: TRBD2
J: TRBJ2-3
V: TRBV19
CDR3: CASSVGLAGVADTQYF
DNA: TGTGCCAGTAGTGTGGGACTAGCGGGAGTGGCAGATACGCAGTATTTT

size: -
D: TRBD1
J: TRBJ1-6
V: TRBV30
CDR3: CAWSVRGTGADNSPLHF
DNA: TGTGCCTGGAGTGTAAGGGGGACAGGGGCGGATAATTCACCCCTCCACTTT

size: -
D: TRBD1
J: TRBJ1-5
V: TRBV2
CDR3: CASRGTGGGNQPQHF
DNA: TGTGCCAGCAGAGGGACAGGGGGCGGCAATCAGCCCCAGCATTTT

size: -
D: TRBD2
J: TRBJ2-7
V: TRBV5-1
CDR3: CASSLAVAGLREQYF
DNA: TGCGCCAGCAGCTTGGCAGTAGCGGGGTTGCGCGAGCAGTACTTC

size: few
D: -
J: TRBJ1-4
V: TRBV7-9
CDR3: CAVQTGTGEKLFF
DNA: TGTGCCGTCCAGACGGGAACGGGTGAAAAACTGTTTTTT

size: -
D: -
J: TRBJ2-3
V: TRBV2
CDR3: CASSEGLPGTDTQYF
DNA: TGTGCCAGCAGTGAGGGACTCCCAGGCACAGATACGCAGTATTTT

size: -
D: TRBD2
J: TRBJ2-1
V: TRBV7-2
CDR3: CASSPPGRGGYNEQFF
DNA: TGTGCCAGCAGCCCCCCCGGGCGGGGGGGCTACAATGAGCAGTTCTTC

size: few
D: -
J: TRBJ1-4
V: TRBV19
CDR3: CASSIVGGRGNEKLFF
DNA: TGTGCCAGTAGTATAGTTGGAGGGCGCGGTAATGAAAAACTGTTTTTT

size: -
D: -
J: TRBJ2-5
V: TRBV7-9
CDR3: CASSLIRTDQETQYF
DNA: TGTGCCAGCAGCTTAATAAGGACAGACCAAGAGACCCAGTACTTC

size: -
D: -
J: TRBJ2-1
V: TRBV6-4
CDR3: CASSEMAANYNEQFF
DNA: TGTGCCAGCAGTGAGATGGCTGCAAACTACAATGAGCAGTTCTTC

size: -
D: -
J: TRBJ1-5
V: TRBV30
CDR3: CAWRGLGGQPQHF
DNA: TGTGCCTGGAGGGGGCTTGGTGGACAGCCCCAGCATTTT

size: -
D: TRBD2
J: TRBJ2-1
V: TRBV25-1
CDR3: CASSEYGLAGANEQFF
DNA: TGTGCCAGCAGTGAATATGGTCTAGCGGGGGCCAATGAGCAGTTCTTC

size: -
D: -
J: TRBJ1-3
V: TRBV4-1
CDR3: CASSQQEGTGNTIYF
DNA: TGCGCCAGCAGCCAGCAGGAGGGGACTGGAAACACCATATATTTT

size: -
D: TRBD1
J: TRBJ2-3
V: TRBV5-1
CDR3: CASSFPRQGGTDTQYF
DNA: TGCGCCAGCAGCTTCCCCAGACAGGGGGGGACAGATACGCAGTATTTT

size: -
D: -
J: TRBJ1-2
V: TRBV28
CDR3: CASSLGRIYGYTF
DNA: TGTGCCAGCAGTTTGGGGCGGATCTATGGCTACACCTTC

size: -
D: TRBD1
J: TRBJ2-7
V: TRBV5-1
CDR3: CASSDSGTGDYEQYF
DNA: TGCGCCAGCAGCGATTCCGGGACAGGGGATTACGAGCAGTACTTC

size: -
D: TRBD1
J: TRBJ1-2
V: TRBV30
CDR3: CACTPRTGSNYGYTF
DNA: TGTGCCTGCACCCCTAGGACAGGTTCTAACTATGGCTACACCTTC

size: -
D: -
J: TRBJ1-1
V: TRBV6-5
CDR3: CASSQGHGTEAFF
DNA: TGTGCCAGCAGTCAGGGGCATGGGACTGAAGCTTTCTTT

size: -
D: TRBD1
J: TRBJ1-4
V: TRBV7-9
CDR3: CASSPPGQGVEKLFF
DNA: TGTGCCAGCAGCCCGCCGGGACAGGGGGTTGAAAAACTGTTTTTT

size: -
D: -
J: TRBJ2-5
V: TRBV5-1
CDR3: CASKAADQETQYF
DNA: TGCGCCAGCAAGGCGGCAGACCAAGAGACCCAGTACTTC

size: few
D: TRBD2
J: TRBJ2-5
V: TRBV11-3
CDR3: CASSSSGGPQETQYF
DNA: TGTGCCAGCAGCTCTAGCGGGGGGCCCCAAGAGACCCAGTACTTC

size: -
D: TRBD2
J: TRBJ2-7
V: TRBV5-4
CDR3: CASSLGSGTTGYEQYF
DNA: TGTGCCAGCAGCTTGGGTAGCGGGACCACCGGTTACGAGCAGTACTTC

size: -
D: TRBD1
J: TRBJ1-5
V: TRBV19
CDR3: CASSPGTGDNQPQHF
DNA: TGTGCCAGTAGTCCCGGGACAGGGGACAATCAGCCCCAGCATTTT

size: -
D: -
J: TRBJ2-6
V: TRBV25-1
CDR3: CASTSSGANVLTF
DNA: TGTGCCAGCACCTCCTCTGGGGCCAACGTCCTGACTTTC

size: -
D: TRBD2
J: TRBJ2-3
V: TRBV27
CDR3: CASSSRTSGDSTDTQYF
DNA: TGTGCCAGCAGTTCTCGGACTAGCGGGGATAGCACAGATACGCAGTATTTT

size: -
D: TRBD1
J: TRBJ2-5
V: TRBV5-4
CDR3: CASSGDRQGQGETQYF
DNA: TGTGCCAGCAGCGGCGATAGACAGGGACAGGGAGAGACCCAGTACTTC

size: -
D: TRBD1
J: TRBJ1-1
V: TRBV18
CDR3: CASSGGVDREAFF
DNA: TGTGCCAGCTCTGGGGGAGTGGACAGGGAAGCTTTCTTT

size: -
D: TRBD1
J: TRBJ1-2
V: TRBV29-1
CDR3: CSVRARDREGVYPF
DNA: TGCAGCGTCAGGGCTCGGGACAGGGAGGGCGTCTACCCCTTC

size: once
D: TRBD1
J: TRBJ1-1
V: TRBV9
CDR3: CASSPHPDRATEAFF
DNA: TGTGCCAGCAGCCCACACCCCGACAGGGCAACTGAAGCTTTCTTT

size: -
D: -
J: TRBJ2-3
V: TRBV27
CDR3: CASSLGTGADTQYF
DNA: TGTGCCAGCAGTTTAGGTACGGGGGCAGATACGCAGTATTTT

size: few
D: TRBD1
J: TRBJ1-2
V: TRBV5-5
CDR3: CASNAGTGLYRGEGYTF
DNA: TGTGCCTCTAATGCCGGGACAGGGCTCTACCGGGGGGAAGGCTACACCTTC